The 15 T cell receptor beta chains below were found in one sample sequenced in a study of T-cell reconstitution after alpha-beta-depleted transplantation in children. The TCRbeta library was prepared with unique molecular identifiers. TCRdb redid the calling of the PCR reads with MiXCR, one entry per CDR3 protein. The top ten clones hold over 4.5% of a sample with around 400,000 distinct CDR3 sequences, approximately 10% of them seen once. The specimen was PBMCs from the stem cell graft donor, collected from the stem cell graft. The receptor source for this set is a human donor who donated a stem cell graft to a child with acute myeloid leukemia.

This clonotype was picked up many times. The CDR3 protein is CASSSGVTYNEQFF. The DNA for the CDR3 is TGTGCCAGCAGCTCCGGGGTTACCTACAATGAGCAGTTCTTC. The chain uses TRBV11-1 and TRBJ2-1, with D perhaps TRBD2 (5 bases). CDR3 length equals 14 residues. Germline assignment: CDR1 SGHAT and CDR2 FQDESV (reference sequence). V lost 4 bases, J lost 2 bases, and 9 bases lay in between.

This sequence joins TRBV12-3 or TRBV12-4 and TRBJ2-1, with TRBD2 matching over 9 bases. V dropped 7 bases and J dropped 10; count of bases not matched to a gene: 5. This CDR3 has 12 residues. The CDR3 nucleotides read TGTGCCAGCATTAACAGCGGGGGGGAGCAGTTCTTC. It translates to CASINSGGEQFF.

This clonotype was observed many times. The genes are TRBV5-1 and TRBJ2-6; D uncertain. Trimming shortened V by 6 bases and J by 7 bases, and 5 bases separated the two germline ends. Germline V gene data show CDR1 as SGHRS and CDR2 as YFSETQ. The length of the CDR3 is 11 residues. CDR3 sequence: CASTDANVLTF. CDR3 sequence (DNA): TGCGCCAGCACTGACGCCAACGTCCTGACTTTC.

V is TRBV20-1 and J is TRBJ2-6; D ambiguous. V was clipped by 0 bases and J by 0 bases, with 12 bases between them. The CDR3 is 17 amino acids. In germline, CDR1 is DFQATT, CDR2 SNEGSKA (reference sequence). The chain's CDR3 is CSARDSQPSSGANVLTF. The DNA of the CDR3 is TGCAGTGCTAGAGATAGTCAACCGAGCTCTGGGGCCAACGTCCTGACTTTC.

This clonotype was counted a few times. The chain links TRBV4-2 to TRBJ2-7, with 7 bases fitting TRBD2. The CDR3 has 16 amino acids. The germline gives CDR1 LGHNA, CDR2 YNFKEQ. With V trimmed by 8 bases and J by 3 bases, 16 bases remained unmatched. The CDR3 sequence: CASSRGSGTPSYEQYF. CDR3 in DNA: TGTGCCAGCTCTCGGGGAAGCGGGACGCCAAGCTACGAGCAGTACTTC.

The chain is built from TRBV12-3 or TRBV12-4 and TRBJ1-2; TRBD1 matches 10 bases. V trimming: 3 bases; J trimming: 7 bases; junction bases outside the gene matches: 5. The CDR3 sequence is 14 residues long. Written as DNA, the CDR3 is TGTGCCAGCAGTTTGACAGGGGGCTTGGGTGGCTACACCTTC. Its translation is CASSLTGGLGGYTF.

This clonotype was seen only a few times. The J gene is TRBJ2-2, the V gene TRBV11-2; D is perhaps TRBD2 (6 bases). Germline V gives CDR1 SGHAT, CDR2 FQNNGV. This CDR3 comprises 17 residues. Trimming removed 1 base at V and 1 base at J, with 13 bases between. The DNA of the CDR3 is TGTGCCAGCAGCTTAGTTCGTTCTAGCGTGAACACCGGGGAGCTGTTTTTT. Protein: CASSLVRSSVNTGELFF.

This clonotype showed up just a few times. The chain recombines TRBV4-2 with TRBJ2-2; TRBD2 aligns across 10 bases. The CDR3 loop spans 16 amino acids. After removal of 2 bases from V and 5 bases from J, the junction contained 5 bases not matched to a gene. Germline CDR1 is LGHNA and CDR2 is YNFKEQ. In nucleotides, the CDR3 is TGTGCCAGCAGCCAAACCGGGACTAGCGCTACCGGGGAGCTGTTTTTT. Translation: CASSQTGTSATGELFF.

This clonotype was seen many times. V usage is TRBV20-1 and J usage is TRBJ2-2, with D unresolved. The CDR3 totals 13 residues. V was cut by 6 bases and J by 4 bases, with 12 bases left in between. CDR1 DFQATT and CDR2 SNEGSKA come from the germline V gene (reference sequence). For the CDR3, the DNA is TGCAGTGCCCGGGCGCTGAGCACCGGGGAGCTGTTTTTT. This gives the protein CSARALSTGELFF.

The chain couples TRBV5-1 to TRBJ1-2; TRBD1 might be the D (5 bases). Germline V gene data show CDR1 as SGHRS and CDR2 as YFSETQ. The V end lost 4 bases, the J end lost 6 bases, and 16 bases lay between the germline ends. This CDR3 region has 14 residues. The CDR3 DNA sequence: TGCGCCAGCAGCGGGGGGGATACCTGGAATGGCTACACCTTC. Amino acid sequence: CASSGGDTWNGYTF. The full variable domain, rest sourced from reference TRBV5-1 and TRBJ1-2, is KAGVTQTPRYLIKTRGQQVTLSCSPISGHRSVSWYQQTPGQGLQFLFEYFSETQRNKGNFPGRFSGRQFSNSRSEMNVSTLELGDSALYLCASSGGDTWNGYTFGSGTRLTVV.

This clonotype showed up many times. The V gene is TRBV20-1, the J gene TRBJ2-1, with TRBD2 as a possible D gene (6 bases). Germline CDR1 DFQATT, CDR2 SNEGSKA (reference sequence). With 3 bases removed from V and 0 bases from J, the gap between germline ends came to 12 bases. This CDR3 has 15 amino acids. CDR3 sequence: CSASRAGSSYNEQFF. The CDR3 DNA is TGCAGTGCTAGTCGGGCGGGGAGCTCCTACAATGAGCAGTTCTTC.

This clonotype appeared many times. CDR3 DNA sequence: TGCGCCAGCAGCTTACTGGTGGGGGGGGCTGAAGCTTTCTTT. Its protein product is CASSLLVGGAEAFF. The chain is built from TRBV5-1 and TRBJ1-1; a weak D match, TRBD1 (5 bases). Trimming pared 2 bases from V and 6 bases from J, leaving 14 bases between. This CDR3 contains 14 residues. Per the germline V gene, CDR1 is SGHRS and CDR2 is YFSETQ.

Many counts were recorded for this clonotype. CDR3 DNA: TGTGCCAGCAGCTTTCGGGGGATTGGCAATCAGCCCCAGCATTTT. Amino acid sequence: CASSFRGIGNQPQHF. The genes are TRBV13 and TRBJ1-5; perhaps TRBD1 as D (5 bases). The CDR3 runs to 15 residues. CDR1 and CDR2 (germline): PRHDT, FYEKMQ (reference sequence). V was trimmed by 3 bases and J by 2 bases, leaving 11 bases between them.

The sample holds a few counts of this clonotype. The V call is TRBV12-3 or TRBV12-4, the J call TRBJ2-5; D unresolved. Trimming removed 2 bases at V and 6 bases at J, with 1 base between. CDR3 length: 10 amino acids. The CDR3 loop reads CASSLKTQYF. In DNA, the CDR3 is TGTGCCAGCAGTTTAAAGACCCAGTACTTC.

The chain has TRBV20-1 and TRBJ2-5; 9 bases are shared with TRBD1. Germline assignment: CDR1 DFQATT and CDR2 SNEGSKA (reference sequence). The CDR3 length is 14 residues. The CDR3 region is CSAGEDRGYETQYF. The CDR3 DNA reads TGCAGCGCCGGGGAGGACAGGGGCTACGAGACCCAGTACTTC.